This record covers a single T cell receptor beta chain. Antigen: not known. V lost 5 bases to trimming and J lost 7 bases, with 24 bases between them. CDR1 and CDR2 (germline): PRHDT, FYEKMQ (reference sequence). The CDR3 is 16 residues long. This entry is derived from a study of shared clonotypes between healthy human individuals. Study information: Participating donors consisted of two women and three men aged 18 to 49.

The assay was immunoSEQ multiplex PCR, and TCRdb's table has in-frame clones only and misses some. Of about 2.1 million clones listed, 90% to 95% are singletons. Study-level results: Only blood was sampled; tissue repertoires likely differ.

Naive CD8 cells were CD45RO-negative, positively selected for CCR7, excluding terminally differentiated effector memory CD45RA+ cells. The healthy adult donors were HIV-negative and reported no recent acute infections or vaccinations. The donors were all Caucasian adults (living in Nashville, Tennessee). This sequence was found in a man aged 18 to 35 in good health. Some clones in this sample may be carry-over from other donors' samples. Input material: naive CD8+ T cells from PBMCs. V usage is TRBV13 and J usage is TRBJ2-7; D call uncertain. In DNA, the CDR3 is TGTGCCAGCAGCCGACCCCGTTTGACCGCCGTTGAAGAGCAGTACTTC. It is translated as CASSRPRLTAVEEQYF. Looking up the rest from reference TRBV13 and TRBJ2-7 gives the full variable domain: AAGVIQSPRHLIKEKRETATLKCYPIPRHDTVYWYQQGPGQDPQFLISFYEKMQSDKGSIPDRFSAQQFSDYHSELNMSSLELGDSALYFCASSRPRLTAVEEQYFGPGTRLTVT.